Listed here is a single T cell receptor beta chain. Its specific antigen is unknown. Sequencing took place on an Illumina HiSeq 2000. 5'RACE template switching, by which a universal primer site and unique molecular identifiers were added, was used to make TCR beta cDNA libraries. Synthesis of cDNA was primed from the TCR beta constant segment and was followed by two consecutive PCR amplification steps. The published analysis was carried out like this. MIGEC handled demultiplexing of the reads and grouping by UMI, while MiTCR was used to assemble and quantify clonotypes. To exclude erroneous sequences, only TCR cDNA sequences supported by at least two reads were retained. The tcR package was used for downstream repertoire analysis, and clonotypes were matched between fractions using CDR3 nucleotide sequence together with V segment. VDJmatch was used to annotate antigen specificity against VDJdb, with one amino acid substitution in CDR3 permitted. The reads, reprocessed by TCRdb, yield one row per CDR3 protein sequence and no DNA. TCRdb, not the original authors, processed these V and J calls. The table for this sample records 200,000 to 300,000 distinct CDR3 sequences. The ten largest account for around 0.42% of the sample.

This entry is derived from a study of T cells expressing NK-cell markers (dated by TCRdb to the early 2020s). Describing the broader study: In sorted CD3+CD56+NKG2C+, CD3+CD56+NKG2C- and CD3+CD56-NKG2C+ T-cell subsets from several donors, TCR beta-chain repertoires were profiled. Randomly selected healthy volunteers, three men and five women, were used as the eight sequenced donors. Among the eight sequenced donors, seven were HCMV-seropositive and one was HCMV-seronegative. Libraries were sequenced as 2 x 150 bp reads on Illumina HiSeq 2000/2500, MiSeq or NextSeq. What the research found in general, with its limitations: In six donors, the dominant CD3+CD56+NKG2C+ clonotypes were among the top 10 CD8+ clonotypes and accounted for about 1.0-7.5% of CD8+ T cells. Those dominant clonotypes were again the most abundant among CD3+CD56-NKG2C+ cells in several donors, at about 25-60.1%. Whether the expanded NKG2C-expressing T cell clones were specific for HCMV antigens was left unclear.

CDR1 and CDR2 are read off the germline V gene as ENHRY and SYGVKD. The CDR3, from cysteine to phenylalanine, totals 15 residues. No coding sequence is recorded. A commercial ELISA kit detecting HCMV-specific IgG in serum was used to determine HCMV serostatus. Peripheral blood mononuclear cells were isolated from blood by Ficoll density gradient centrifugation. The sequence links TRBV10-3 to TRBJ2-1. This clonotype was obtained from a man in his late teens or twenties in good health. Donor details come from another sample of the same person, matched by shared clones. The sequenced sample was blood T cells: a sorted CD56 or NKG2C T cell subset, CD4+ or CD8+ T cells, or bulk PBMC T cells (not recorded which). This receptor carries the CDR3 CAISEKFGFHGEQFF.